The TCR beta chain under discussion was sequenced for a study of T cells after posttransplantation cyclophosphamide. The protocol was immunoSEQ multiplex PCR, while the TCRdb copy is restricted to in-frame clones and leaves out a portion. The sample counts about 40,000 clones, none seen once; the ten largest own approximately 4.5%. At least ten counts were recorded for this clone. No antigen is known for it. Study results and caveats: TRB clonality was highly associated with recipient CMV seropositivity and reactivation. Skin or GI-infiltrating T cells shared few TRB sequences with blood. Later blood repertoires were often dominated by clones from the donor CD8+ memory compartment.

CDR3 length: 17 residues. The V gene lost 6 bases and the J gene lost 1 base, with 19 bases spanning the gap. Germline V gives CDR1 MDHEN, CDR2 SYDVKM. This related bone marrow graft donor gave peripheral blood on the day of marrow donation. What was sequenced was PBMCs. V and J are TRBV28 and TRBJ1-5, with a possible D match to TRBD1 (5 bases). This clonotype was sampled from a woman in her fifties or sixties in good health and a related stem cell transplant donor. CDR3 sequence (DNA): TGTGCCAGCAGGACGGGACTCTCGGCGGACAGCAATCAGCCCCAGCATTTT. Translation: CASRTGLSADSNQPQHF.